The 30 T cell receptor beta chains in this list originate from one sample, sequenced in a study of blood T cell repertoires in COVID-19 (TCRdb year 2020). Receptors were amplified or captured by the immunoSEQ multiplex PCR assay. Not all clones reach the TCRdb copy of this immuneACCESS table, which keeps in-frame sequences only. Checked studies attribute under half of the gap to unresolved V genes and leave the rest unexplained. The sample table records 350,000 or so clones; more than 75% of these occur just once. The ten largest make up roughly 1% of the sample. Sequenced input: PBMCs or T cells enriched from blood (not recorded which). The receptors originated from a woman aged 25 to 39 who had recovered from COVID-19.

This rearrangement joins TRBV25-1 to TRBJ2-3; 8 bases map to TRBD2. The CDR3 consists of 16 residues. Per the germline V gene, CDR1 is MGHDK and CDR2 is SYGVNS. The junction had 3 bases not matched to a gene; V was cut back by 1 base and J by 0 bases. CDR3 in DNA: TGTGCCAGCAGTGAATTTCTAGCGGGTAGCACAGATACGCAGTATTTT. Translation: CASSEFLAGSTDTQYF.

The chain joins TRBV5-4 to TRBJ1-6; D gene ambiguous. The CDR3 runs 16 residues. Germline V gene lookup returns CDR1 SGHNT and CDR2 YYREEE (reference sequence). V was trimmed by 3 bases and J by 0 bases, leaving 10 bases between them. The DNA of the CDR3 is TGTGCCAGCAGCTCCGCAGCGAGCTCCTATAATTCACCCCTCCACTTT. Translation gives CASSSAASSYNSPLHF.

This chain connects TRBV5-6 to TRBJ2-1; a weak D match, TRBD2 (5 bases). The CDR3 loop spans 17 amino acids. Trimming left V 5 bases short and J 0 bases short, with 18 bases between. Per germline, CDR1 SGHDT and CDR2 YYEEEE. The CDR3: CASRPSEGASSYNEQFF. Written as DNA, the CDR3 is TGTGCCAGCAGACCCAGTGAGGGTGCAAGCTCCTACAATGAGCAGTTCTTC.

The V gene is TRBV29-1, the J gene TRBJ1-2, with a weak D call TRBD1 (6 bases). Germline V lookup: CDR1 SQVTM, CDR2 ANQGSEA. V was shortened by 4 bases and J by 3 bases, with 15 bases between the two germline ends. The CDR3 spans 14 residues. The CDR3 is CSVGEGGGDYGYTF. CDR3 DNA sequence: TGCAGCGTTGGCGAGGGGGGAGGGGACTATGGCTACACCTTC.

The chain's CDR3 is CASSDREQSPLHF. The CDR3 region has the DNA TGTGCCAGCAGTGACAGGGAACAGTCACCCCTCCACTTT. This sequence joins TRBV6-1 and TRBJ1-6, with D perhaps matching TRBD1 (5 bases). The germline V gene encodes CDR1 MNHNS and CDR2 SASEGT. The germline V and J ends were trimmed by 3 bases and 10 bases, with 10 bases remaining between them. This CDR3 has 13 residues.

This chain joins TRBV14 and TRBJ1-2; 12 bases match TRBD1. Germline loops: CDR1 SGHDN, CDR2 FVKESK. Trimming cost V 2 bases and J 4 bases; bases outside gene matches: 8. The CDR3 is 17 residues long. CDR3 bases: TGTGCCAGCAGCCAATACGGCGGGACAGGGGGCGGCTATGGCTACACCTTC. Protein sequence: CASSQYGGTGGGYGYTF.

The J gene is TRBJ2-2, the V gene TRBV14; weak D call: TRBD1 (6 bases). V was trimmed by 6 bases and J by 4 bases, leaving 24 bases between them. The CDR3 loop spans 18 amino acids. The germline V gene has CDR1 SGHDN and CDR2 FVKESK. CDR3 loop: CASSRTGQGFSGTGELFF. CDR3 sequence (DNA): TGTGCCAGCAGTCGCACGGGGCAGGGGTTTTCGGGCACCGGGGAGCTGTTTTTT. Full variable domain (remainder filled in from reference TRBV14 and TRBJ2-2): EAGVTQFPSHSVIEKGQTVTLRCDPISGHDNLYWYRRVMGKEIKFLLHFVKESKQDESGMPNNRFLAERTGGTYSTLKVQPAELEDSGVYFCASSRTGQGFSGTGELFFGEGSRLTVL.

The CDR3 DNA is TGTGCCAGTAGTATTGCCCTAGGGGGCCCCTACAATGAGCAGTTCTTC. This gives the protein CASSIALGGPYNEQFF. This chain uses TRBV19 with TRBJ2-1; TRBD1 agrees at 7 bases. The CDR3 covers 16 residues. CDR1 LNHDA and CDR2 SQIVND come from the germline V gene (reference sequence). V lost 3 bases and J lost 2; bases outside the gene matches: 7.

The V call is TRBV19, the J call TRBJ2-1; 12 bases agree with TRBD2. This CDR3 spans 14 amino acids. The junction had 0 bases not matched to a gene; V was cut back by 6 bases and J by 3 bases. Per the germline V gene, CDR1 is LNHDA and CDR2 is SQIVND (reference sequence). CDR3 loop: CASRLAGGYNEQFF. The CDR3 DNA sequence: TGTGCCAGTAGACTAGCGGGGGGCTACAATGAGCAGTTCTTC.

The chain is built from TRBV28 and TRBJ1-2; D not certain. The CDR3 consists of 12 residues. CDR1 and CDR2 (germline): MDHEN, SYDVKM. The V end was cut by 1 base, the J end by 4 bases, with 4 bases between. CDR3 nucleotide sequence: TGTGCCAGCAGTTTATTCAGCTATGGCTACACCTTC. It yields the protein CASSLFSYGYTF.

V usage is TRBV28 and J usage is TRBJ2-7; 11 bases are a match to TRBD1. The ends lost 6 bases at V and 5 bases at J; junction bases unmatched: 3. The CDR3 is 13 amino acids. The germline CDR1 and CDR2 sequences are MDHEN and SYDVKM. DNA for the CDR3: TGTGCCAGCAGCTCGGGACAGGGGGACGAGCAGTACTTC. This translates into CASSSGQGDEQYF.

V usage is TRBV9 and J usage is TRBJ1-6, with 7 bases identical to TRBD1. Germline V gives CDR1 SGDLS, CDR2 YYNGEE. The CDR3 is 15 residues long. Losses at the gene ends were 1 base for V and 6 bases for J; bases not matched to a gene: 4. Here the CDR3 reads CASSVRGQSNSPLHF. DNA of the CDR3: TGTGCCAGCAGCGTAAGGGGACAGTCTAATTCACCCCTCCACTTT.

The chain recombines TRBV29-1 with TRBJ1-2; D might be TRBD1 (5 bases). The V gene lost 3 bases and the J gene lost 1 base, with 12 bases spanning the gap. The CDR3 covers 14 residues. Germline CDR1 SQVTM, CDR2 ANQGSEA. CDR3 loop: CSVEFRDDNYGYTF. The CDR3 DNA sequence: TGCAGCGTTGAGTTCAGGGATGATAACTATGGCTACACCTTC. The full variable domain, completed using reference TRBV29-1 and TRBJ1-2, is SAVISQKPSRDICQRGTSLTIQCQVDSQVTMMFWYRQQPGQSLTLIATANQGSEATYESGFVIDKFPISRPNLTFSTLTVSNMSPEDSSIYLCSVEFRDDNYGYTFGSGTRLTVV.

The chain is built from TRBV30 and TRBJ2-7; D might be TRBD2 (5 bases). The germline gives CDR1 GTSNPN, CDR2 SVGIG (reference sequence). Trimming stripped 3 bases from V and 4 bases from J, with 10 bases between. The CDR3 runs to 12 residues. This chain's CDR3 is CAWSATRYEQYF. CDR3 DNA sequence: TGTGCCTGGAGCGCAACTAGGTACGAGCAGTACTTC.

The chain has TRBV24-1 and TRBJ2-6, with 11 bases aligning to TRBD1. In germline, CDR1 is KGHDR, CDR2 SFDVKD. The CDR3 loop spans 18 amino acids. The junction had 6 bases not matched to a gene; V was cut back by 2 bases and J by 4 bases. As DNA, the CDR3 is TGTGCCACCAGTGATTCGGACAGGGGGCGAAAGGGGGCCAACGTCCTGACTTTC. This encodes CATSDSDRGRKGANVLTF.

The V call is TRBV2, the J call TRBJ2-1, with a possible D match to TRBD2 (5 bases). Per the germline V gene, CDR1 is SNHLY and CDR2 is FYNNEI. The CDR3 has 13 amino acids. Trimming stripped 7 bases from V and 4 bases from J, with 11 bases between. The CDR3 sequence: CASTERRYNEQFF. As DNA, the CDR3 is TGTGCCAGCACCGAGCGGCGATACAATGAGCAGTTCTTC.

This chain links TRBV27 with TRBJ1-1; no definite D call. The germline V gene encodes CDR1 MNHEY and CDR2 SMNVEV (reference sequence). V lost 0 bases and J lost 1, with 9 bases in between. This CDR3 has 15 residues. The CDR3 DNA reads TGTGCCAGCAGTTTATCGGTGACTGGGAACACTGAAGCTTTCTTT. The encoded protein is CASSLSVTGNTEAFF.

The chain joins TRBV6-6 to TRBJ1-4; 11 nucleotides align to TRBD1. From germline, CDR1 is MNHNY and CDR2 SVGAGI (reference sequence). The CDR3 is 14 amino acids. V lost 6 bases, J lost 7 bases, and 4 bases stayed unmatched. In DNA, the CDR3 is TGTGCCAGCAGGCGGGACAGGGGGAGTGAAAAACTGTTTTTT. Its translation is CASRRDRGSEKLFF.

The rearrangement uses TRBV13 and TRBJ2-7; D is perhaps TRBD2 (6 bases). Germline V lookup: CDR1 PRHDT, CDR2 FYEKMQ (reference sequence). V shed 3 bases and J shed 2 bases, with 11 bases lying between them. The CDR3 totals 14 residues. CDR3 sequence reads: CASSLLALPYEQYF. In DNA form, the CDR3 reads TGTGCCAGCAGCTTGCTAGCGTTGCCCTACGAGCAGTACTTC.

The rearrangement joins TRBV28 to TRBJ2-3, with D unclear. Germline V gene lookup returns CDR1 MDHEN and CDR2 SYDVKM. V gave up 3 bases and J gave up 3 bases, with 4 bases separating them. The CDR3 is 12 amino acids. CDR3 in DNA: TGTGCCAGCAGTTTTAGTACAGATACGCAGTATTTT. This encodes CASSFSTDTQYF.

The chain links TRBV30 to TRBJ1-2; D is perhaps TRBD1 (5 bases). CDR3 size: 15 residues. Germline V gene data show CDR1 as GTSNPN and CDR2 as SVGIG (reference sequence). With 1 base removed from V and 2 bases from J, the gap between germline ends came to 14 bases. CDR3 sequence (DNA): TGTGCCTGGAGTGCGATAAGGGGCTCCAACTATGGCTACACCTTC. Its translation: CAWSAIRGSNYGYTF.

The chain employs TRBV25-1 and TRBJ1-2, with D hard to call. The V end was cut by 2 bases, the J end by 5 bases, with 6 bases between. The CDR3 has 12 residues. CDR1 is MGHDK and CDR2 is SYGVNS in the germline V gene. The CDR3 spells CASSEMRYGYTF. The CDR3 coding sequence is TGTGCCAGCAGTGAAATGAGGTATGGCTACACCTTC.

The chain uses TRBV27 and TRBJ2-1; D is possibly TRBD1 (6 bases). This CDR3 is built from 16 residues. Germline CDR1 MNHEY, CDR2 SMNVEV (reference sequence). Deletions cut 4 bases from V and 6 bases from J, with 19 bases between. This CDR3 is CASSYLGQGWVNEQFF. The CDR3 nucleotides read TGTGCCAGCAGTTATCTCGGCCAGGGGTGGGTCAATGAGCAGTTCTTC.

The chain is built from TRBV24-1 and TRBJ1-2; 7 nucleotides match TRBD1. V shed 5 bases, J shed 4 bases, and the junction held 3 bases outside the gene matches. Per germline, CDR1 KGHDR and CDR2 SFDVKD. The CDR3 totals 13 residues. CDR3 in DNA: TGTGCCACCAGTGCCTCAGGGGGCTATGGCTACACCTTC. It codes for CATSASGGYGYTF.

This sequence joins TRBV7-9 and TRBJ2-2; 8 bases fit TRBD1. V was pared by 7 bases and J by 0 bases, with 19 bases of the junction left unmatched. CDR3 length: 20 residues. Per germline, CDR1 SEHNR and CDR2 FQNEAQ (reference sequence). The CDR3, as DNA: TGTGCCAGCACCTCCCCCCGGACAGGGCGCCCGAACGCGAACACCGGGGAGCTGTTTTTT. Translating gives CASTSPRTGRPNANTGELFF.

The V gene is TRBV10-3, the J gene TRBJ2-1; 7 bases agree with TRBD1. This CDR3 has 13 residues. V lost 10 bases, J lost 4 bases, and 7 bases stayed unmatched. The germline V gene has CDR1 ENHRY and CDR2 SYGVKD. CDR3 DNA: TGTGCCACCGGACAGGACAGGTACAATGAGCAGTTCTTC. It translates to CATGQDRYNEQFF.

The rearrangement links TRBV29-1 to TRBJ1-2; D is unclear. The CDR3 sequence is 12 residues long. Germline CDR1 reads SQVTM; CDR2 reads ANQGSEA. The V end was cut by 3 bases, the J end by 0 bases, with 5 bases between. The CDR3 is CSVDEPNYGYTF. As DNA, the CDR3 is TGCAGCGTTGATGAGCCTAACTATGGCTACACCTTC.

The rearrangement uses TRBV5-1 and TRBJ2-7; 9 nucleotides match TRBD1. V dropped 4 bases and J dropped 2; count of bases not matched to a gene: 4. The germline CDR1 and CDR2 sequences are SGHRS and YFSETQ. The CDR3 has 14 amino acids. The CDR3 sequence is CASSEDRGPYEQYF. The CDR3 DNA reads TGCGCCAGCAGCGAGGACAGGGGTCCCTACGAGCAGTACTTC.

This clone has just one count. The rearrangement links TRBV5-1 to TRBJ1-5; D unresolved. The V end lost 8 bases, the J end lost 4 bases, and 13 bases lay between the germline ends. The germline CDR1 and CDR2 sequences are SGHRS and YFSETQ. The CDR3 sequence is 13 residues long. Here the CDR3 reads CARAEGTNQPQHF. In DNA, the CDR3 is TGCGCCAGAGCGGAGGGAACTAATCAGCCCCAGCATTTT.

J is TRBJ2-7 and V is TRBV7-9, with D possibly being TRBD1 (6 bases). The CDR3 runs 15 residues. Germline values: CDR1 SEHNR, CDR2 FQNEAQ (reference sequence). Trimming removed 3 bases at V and 0 bases at J, with 12 bases between. The CDR3 nucleotides read TGTGCCAGCAGCTTTTCGGACAGAATCTCCTACGAGCAGTACTTC. It yields the protein CASSFSDRISYEQYF.